The present entry profiles one T cell receptor (beta chain) with its context. This record belongs to a study of blood T cell repertoires in COVID-19. Study overall: T cells, B-cell-depleted T cells, or PBMCs supplied cDNA or gDNA.

Germline V gene lookup returns CDR1 SGDLS and CDR2 YYNGEE. Trimming left V 1 base short and J 9 bases short, with 23 bases between. The CDR3 runs to 17 residues. Source study methods: Estimation of nucleated cell counts was performed using reference gene primer amplification. The repertoire was sequenced with immunoSEQ multiplex PCR; TCRdb's copy has only in-frame clones and lacks some. Clone size and the V and J calls come from that table; the DNA yielded D and trimming. The sample contains approximately 240,000 clones, under 85% of which appear only once. The clonotype comes from a human donor in a cohort sampled during active COVID-19. The chain couples TRBV9 to TRBJ2-1, with D perhaps TRBD2 (6 bases). Sample: peripheral blood. This CDR3 reads CASSVLARGLQRVEQFF. CDR3 DNA: TGTGCCAGCAGCGTATTAGCACGGGGACTGCAAAGGGTTGAGCAGTTCTTC.